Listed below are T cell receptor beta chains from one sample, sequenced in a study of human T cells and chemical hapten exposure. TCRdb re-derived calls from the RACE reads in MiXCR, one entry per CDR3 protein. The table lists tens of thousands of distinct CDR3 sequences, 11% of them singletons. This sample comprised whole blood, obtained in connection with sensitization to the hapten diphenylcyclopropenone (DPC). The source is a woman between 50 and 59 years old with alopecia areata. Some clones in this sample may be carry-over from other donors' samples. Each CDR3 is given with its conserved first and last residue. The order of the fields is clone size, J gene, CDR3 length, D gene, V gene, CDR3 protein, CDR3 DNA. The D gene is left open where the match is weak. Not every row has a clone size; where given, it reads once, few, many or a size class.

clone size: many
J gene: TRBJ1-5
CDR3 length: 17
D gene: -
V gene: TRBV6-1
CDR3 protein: CASSDLPVFLRDQPQHF
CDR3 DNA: TGTGCCAGCAGTGATTTACCCGTATTTCTACGGGATCAGCCCCAGCATTTT

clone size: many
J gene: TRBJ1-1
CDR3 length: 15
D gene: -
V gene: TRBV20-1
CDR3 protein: CSATHRARGDTEAFF
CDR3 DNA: TGCAGTGCTACACACAGGGCCAGGGGCGACACTGAAGCTTTCTTT

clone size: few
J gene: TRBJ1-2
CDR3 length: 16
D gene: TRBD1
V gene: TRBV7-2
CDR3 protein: CASSLEGSTGGYGYTF
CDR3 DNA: TGTGCCAGCAGCTTAGAGGGATCGACAGGGGGCTATGGCTACACCTTC

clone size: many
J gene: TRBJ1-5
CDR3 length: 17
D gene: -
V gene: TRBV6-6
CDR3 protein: CASSNGGTTYSNQPQHF
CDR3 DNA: TGTGCCAGCAGCAACGGTGGGACAACTTATAGCAATCAGCCCCAGCATTTT

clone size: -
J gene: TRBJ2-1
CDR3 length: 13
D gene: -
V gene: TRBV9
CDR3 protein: CASSVAGYNEQFF
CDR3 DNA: TGTGCCAGCAGCGTAGCGGGCTACAATGAGCAGTTCTTC

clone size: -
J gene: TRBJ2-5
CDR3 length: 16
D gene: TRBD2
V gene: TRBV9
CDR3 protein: CASSVESGGHQETQYF
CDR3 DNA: TGTGCCAGCAGCGTAGAAAGCGGGGGGCACCAAGAGACCCAGTACTTC

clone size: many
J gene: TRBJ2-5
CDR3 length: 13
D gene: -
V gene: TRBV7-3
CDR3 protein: CASSPGTQETQYF
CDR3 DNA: TGTGCCAGCAGCCCTGGGACCCAAGAGACCCAGTACTTC

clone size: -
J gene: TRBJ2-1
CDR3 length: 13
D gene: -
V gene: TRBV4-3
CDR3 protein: CASSNRLDNEQFF
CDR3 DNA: TGCGCCAGCAGCAATAGACTAGACAATGAGCAGTTCTTC

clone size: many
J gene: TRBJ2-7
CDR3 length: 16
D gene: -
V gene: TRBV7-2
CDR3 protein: CASSSQGGLSSYEQYF
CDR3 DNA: TGTGCCAGCAGCTCTCAGGGGGGACTTAGCTCCTACGAGCAGTACTTC

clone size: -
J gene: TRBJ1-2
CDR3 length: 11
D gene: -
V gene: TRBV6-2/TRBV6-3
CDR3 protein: CASSYVTGYTF
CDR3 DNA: TGTGCCAGCAGTTACGTGACTGGCTACACCTTC

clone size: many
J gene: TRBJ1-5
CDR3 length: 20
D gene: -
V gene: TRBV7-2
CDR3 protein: CASSLAYLGGGATGNQPQHF
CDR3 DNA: TGTGCCAGCAGCTTAGCATATCTTGGAGGGGGGGCGACCGGCAATCAGCCCCAGCATTTT

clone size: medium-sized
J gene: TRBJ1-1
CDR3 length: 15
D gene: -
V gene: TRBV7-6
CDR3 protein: CASSDRQSPNTEAFF
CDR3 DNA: TGTGCCAGCAGCGATAGACAGTCCCCGAACACTGAAGCTTTCTTT

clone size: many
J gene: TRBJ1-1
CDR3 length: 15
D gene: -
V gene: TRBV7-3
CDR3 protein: CASSAGHERGTEAFF
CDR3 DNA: TGTGCCAGCAGCGCCGGACACGAGAGGGGCACTGAAGCTTTCTTT

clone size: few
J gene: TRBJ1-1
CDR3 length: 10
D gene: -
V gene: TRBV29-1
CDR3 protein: CSVAGTEAFF
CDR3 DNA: TGCAGCGTTGCTGGGACTGAAGCTTTCTTT

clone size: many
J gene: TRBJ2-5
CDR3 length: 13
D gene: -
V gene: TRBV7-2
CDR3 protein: CASSRDLRAVQYF
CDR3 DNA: TGTGCCAGCAGCCGGGACCTCCGAGCGGTCCAGTACTTC

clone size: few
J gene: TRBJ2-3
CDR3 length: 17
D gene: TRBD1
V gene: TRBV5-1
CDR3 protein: CASSLGNRGHGTDTQYF
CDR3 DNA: TGCGCCAGCAGCTTGGGCAACAGGGGGCACGGCACAGATACGCAGTATTTT

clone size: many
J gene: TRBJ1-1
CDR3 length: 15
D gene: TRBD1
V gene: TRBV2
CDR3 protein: CASSGGTGMNTEAFF
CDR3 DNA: TGTGCCAGCAGTGGAGGGACAGGGATGAACACTGAAGCTTTCTTT

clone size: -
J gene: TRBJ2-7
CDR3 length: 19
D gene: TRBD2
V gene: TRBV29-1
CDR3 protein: CSVEGESTSSQKGSYEQYF
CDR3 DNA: TGCAGCGTTGAAGGGGAATCGACTAGCTCCCAGAAAGGCAGCTACGAGCAGTACTTC

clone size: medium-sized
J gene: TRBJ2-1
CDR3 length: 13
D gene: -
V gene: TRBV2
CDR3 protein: CARYREGVNEQFF
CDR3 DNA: TGTGCCAGATACAGGGAAGGGGTCAATGAGCAGTTCTTC

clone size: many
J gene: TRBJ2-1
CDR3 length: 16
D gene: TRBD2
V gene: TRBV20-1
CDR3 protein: CSARDSRLADNNEQFF
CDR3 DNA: TGCAGTGCTAGAGATTCGAGACTAGCGGATAACAATGAGCAGTTCTTC

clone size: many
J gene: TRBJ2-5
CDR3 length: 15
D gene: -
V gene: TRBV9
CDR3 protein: CASSVAADTRETQYF
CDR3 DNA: TGTGCCAGCAGCGTAGCCGCGGATACTCGGGAGACCCAGTACTTC

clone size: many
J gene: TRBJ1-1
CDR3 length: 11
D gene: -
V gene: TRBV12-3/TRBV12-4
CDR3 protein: CASSLGLPAFF
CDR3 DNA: TGTGCCAGCAGTTTAGGACTACCGGCTTTCTTT

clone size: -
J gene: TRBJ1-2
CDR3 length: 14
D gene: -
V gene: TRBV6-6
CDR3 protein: CASCDGQTFYGYTF
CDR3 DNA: TGTGCCAGCTGCGATGGACAGACCTTCTATGGCTACACCTTC

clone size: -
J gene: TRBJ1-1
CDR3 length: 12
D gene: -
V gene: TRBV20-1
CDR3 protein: CSAKTGNTEAFF
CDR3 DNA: TGCAGTGCCAAGACAGGGAACACTGAAGCTTTCTTT

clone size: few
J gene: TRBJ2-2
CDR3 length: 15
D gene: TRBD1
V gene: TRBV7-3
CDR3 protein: CASSFGTGATGELFF
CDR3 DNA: TGTGCCAGCAGCTTTGGGACAGGGGCTACCGGGGAGCTGTTTTTT

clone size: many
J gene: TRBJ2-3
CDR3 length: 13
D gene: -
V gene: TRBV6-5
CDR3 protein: CASGTSATDTQYF
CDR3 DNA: TGTGCCAGCGGGACCTCGGCCACAGATACGCAGTATTTT

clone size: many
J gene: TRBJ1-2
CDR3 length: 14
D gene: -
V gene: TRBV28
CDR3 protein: CASSFSGGSYGYTF
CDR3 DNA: TGTGCCAGCAGTTTTTCCGGGGGGAGCTATGGCTACACCTTC

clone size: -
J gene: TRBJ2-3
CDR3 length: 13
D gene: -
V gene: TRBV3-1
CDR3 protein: CASSQDGGGTQYF
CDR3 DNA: TGTGCCAGCAGCCAAGATGGGGGCGGCACGCAGTATTTT

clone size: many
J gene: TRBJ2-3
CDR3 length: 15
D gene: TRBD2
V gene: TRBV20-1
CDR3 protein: CSARVVAGGPDTQYF
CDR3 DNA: TGCAGTGCTAGGGTGGTAGCGGGGGGGCCAGATACGCAGTATTTT

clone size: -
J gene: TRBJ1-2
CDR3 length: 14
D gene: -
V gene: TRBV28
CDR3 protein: CASSPLGGGGGYTF
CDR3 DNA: TGTGCCAGCAGCCCCCTTGGGGGCGGGGGTGGCTACACCTTC

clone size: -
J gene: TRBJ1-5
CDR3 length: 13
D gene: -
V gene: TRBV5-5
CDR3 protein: CASSRSSNQPQHF
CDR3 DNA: TGTGCCAGCAGTAGGAGTAGCAATCAGCCCCAGCATTTT

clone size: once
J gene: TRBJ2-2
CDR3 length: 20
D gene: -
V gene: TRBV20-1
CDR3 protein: CSARGLSRTGKTSNTGELFF
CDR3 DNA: TGCAGTGCTAGAGGCCTCTCTAGGACTGGGAAGACATCGAACACCGGGGAGTTGTTTTTT

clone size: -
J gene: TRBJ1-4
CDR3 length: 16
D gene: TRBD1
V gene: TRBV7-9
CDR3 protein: CASSLPSGQGNEKLFF
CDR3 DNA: TGTGCCAGCAGCTTACCTTCGGGACAGGGGAATGAAAAACTGTTTTTT

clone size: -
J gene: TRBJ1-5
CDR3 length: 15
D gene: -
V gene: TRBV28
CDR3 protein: CASIPPNTGGQPQHF
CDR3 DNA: TGTGCCAGCATCCCTCCGAACACGGGCGGGCAGCCCCAGCATTTT

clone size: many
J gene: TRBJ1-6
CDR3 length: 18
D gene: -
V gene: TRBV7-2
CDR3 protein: CASSLAEGNTSYNSPLHF
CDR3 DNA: TGTGCCAGCAGCTTAGCGGAGGGGAACACCTCCTATAATTCACCCCTCCACTTT

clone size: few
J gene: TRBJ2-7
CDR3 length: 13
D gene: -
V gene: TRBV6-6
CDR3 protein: CASSSPNGYEQYF
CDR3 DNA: TGTGCCAGCAGTTCCCCGAATGGGTACGAGCAGTACTTC

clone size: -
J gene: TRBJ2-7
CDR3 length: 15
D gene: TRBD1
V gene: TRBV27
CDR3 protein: CASSPQTGVVYEQYF
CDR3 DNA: TGTGCCAGCAGTCCCCAAACAGGGGTTGTCTACGAGCAGTACTTC

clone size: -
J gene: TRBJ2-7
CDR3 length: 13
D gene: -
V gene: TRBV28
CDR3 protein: CASTFASSYEQYF
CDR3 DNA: TGTGCCAGCACATTCGCCAGCTCCTACGAGCAGTACTTC

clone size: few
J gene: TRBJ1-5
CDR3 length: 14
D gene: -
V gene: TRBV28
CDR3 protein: CASSLVRGRGPQHF
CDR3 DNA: TGTGCCAGCAGTTTAGTCCGAGGCAGAGGGCCCCAGCATTTT

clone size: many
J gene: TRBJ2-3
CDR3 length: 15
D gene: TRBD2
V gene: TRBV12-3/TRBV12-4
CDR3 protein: CASSLSVLGGRGQYF
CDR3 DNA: TGTGCCAGCAGTTTGTCAGTCTTGGGCGGGAGGGGTCAGTATTTT

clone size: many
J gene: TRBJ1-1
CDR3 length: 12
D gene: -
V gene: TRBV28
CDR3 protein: CASSESGVKAFF
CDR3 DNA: TGTGCCAGCAGCGAATCCGGGGTCAAAGCTTTCTTT

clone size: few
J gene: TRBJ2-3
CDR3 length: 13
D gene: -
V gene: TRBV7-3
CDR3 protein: CASSPWRGDTQYF
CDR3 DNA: TGTGCCAGCAGCCCCTGGCGGGGAGATACGCAGTATTTT

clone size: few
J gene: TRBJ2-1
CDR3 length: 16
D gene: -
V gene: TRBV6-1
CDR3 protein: CASSEFRGVSYNEQFF
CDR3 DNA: TGTGCCAGCAGTGAATTTAGGGGAGTCTCCTACAATGAGCAGTTCTTC

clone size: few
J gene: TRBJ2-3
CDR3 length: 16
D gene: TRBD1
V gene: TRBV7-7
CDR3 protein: CASSRTGGRGTDTQYF
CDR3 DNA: TGTGCCAGCAGCCGAACAGGGGGCCGTGGCACAGATACGCAGTATTTT

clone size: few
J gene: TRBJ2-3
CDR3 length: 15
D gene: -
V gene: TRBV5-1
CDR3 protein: CASSPGRGRRDTQYF
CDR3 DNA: TGCGCCAGCAGCCCGGGACGGGGGAGGAGAGATACGCAGTATTTT